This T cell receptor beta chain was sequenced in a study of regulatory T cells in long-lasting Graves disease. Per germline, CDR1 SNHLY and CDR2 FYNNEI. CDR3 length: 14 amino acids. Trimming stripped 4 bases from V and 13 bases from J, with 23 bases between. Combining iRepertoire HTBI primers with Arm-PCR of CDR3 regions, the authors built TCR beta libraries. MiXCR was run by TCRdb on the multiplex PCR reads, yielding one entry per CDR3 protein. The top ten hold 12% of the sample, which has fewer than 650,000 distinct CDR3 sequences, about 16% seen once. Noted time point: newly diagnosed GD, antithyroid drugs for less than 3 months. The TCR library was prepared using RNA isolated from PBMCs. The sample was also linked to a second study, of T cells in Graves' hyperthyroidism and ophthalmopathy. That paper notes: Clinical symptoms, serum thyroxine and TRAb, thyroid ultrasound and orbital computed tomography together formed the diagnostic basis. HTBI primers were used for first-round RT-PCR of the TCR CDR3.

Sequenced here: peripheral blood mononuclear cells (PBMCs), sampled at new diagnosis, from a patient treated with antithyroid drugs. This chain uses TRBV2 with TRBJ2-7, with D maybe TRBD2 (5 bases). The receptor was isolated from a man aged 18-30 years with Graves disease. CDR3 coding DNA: TGTGCCAGCAGTGTTCTGATCGGCTCTAGCAAGGAATACTTC. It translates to CASSVLIGSSKEYF.